The rows below give T cell receptor beta chains drawn from one sample of a study of cytomegalovirus exposure and HLA in healthy donors. The method was immunoSEQ multiplex PCR; TCRdb's version includes in-frame clones alone and lacks a portion of them. The sample carries more than 95,000 clones, about 88% recorded once. Sequencing was performed on PBMCs. The receptors here all came from a woman aged 18-35 years in good health and CMV-seropositive. Both conserved end residues are part of each CDR3. A D gene is named only where the DNA matches it firmly. Only some rows state a clone size, as once, few, many or a class for expanded clones.

d_call,j_call,clone_size,v_call,cdr3_aa,cdr3_nt
NA,TRBJ2-1,NA,TRBV7-3,CASSRPGAGEQFF,TGTGCCAGCAGCCGACCAGGGGCGGGTGAGCAGTTCTTC
NA,TRBJ1-2,NA,TRBV7-2,CASSLSAEGFYGYTF,TGTGCCAGCAGCTTATCGGCAGAGGGTTTTTATGGCTACACCTTC
NA,TRBJ1-2,NA,TRBV6-1,CASSDREDRRLSF,TGTGCCAGCAGTGACCGGGAAGACCGGAGGCTTTCTTTC
NA,TRBJ2-1,NA,TRBV2,CASSSLNEQFF,TGTGCCAGCTCTAGTCTCAATGAGCAGTTCTTC
TRBD1,TRBJ2-7,NA,TRBV19,CASSLFGTDFQQYF,TGTGCCAGTAGTTTATTTGGGACAGACTTCCAGCAGTACTTC
TRBD2,TRBJ2-1,NA,TRBV5-1,CASSPGTSSFPVGGGLAYNEQFF,TGCGCCAGCAGCCCCGGGACTAGCAGTTTTCCAGTCGGGGGAGGACTGGCCTACAATGAGCAGTTCTTC
NA,TRBJ1-2,NA,TRBV4-1,CASSLSAEANYGYTF,TGCGCCAGCAGCCTCAGCGCAGAAGCTAACTATGGCTACACCTTC
TRBD1,TRBJ1-4,NA,TRBV5-6,CATQTGAGDEKLFF,TGTGCCACCCAAACAGGGGCAGGGGATGAAAAACTGTTTTTT
NA,TRBJ2-2,NA,TRBV6-5,CASSTTSSGELFF,TGTGCCAGCAGTACCACTAGTTCCGGGGAGCTGTTTTTT
TRBD1,TRBJ1-4,NA,TRBV9,CASSTLQGVGEKLFF,TGTGCCAGCAGCACACTACAGGGGGTGGGCGAAAAACTGTTTTTT
NA,TRBJ2-1,NA,TRBV5-1,CASSLLQGGGNEQFF,TGCGCCAGCAGCTTGCTACAGGGAGGGGGCAATGAGCAGTTCTTC
NA,TRBJ1-1,few,TRBV28,CASRLGGDAAEAFF,TGTGCCAGCAGGCTAGGGGGGGATGCGGCTGAAGCTTTCTTT
TRBD1,TRBJ2-3,NA,TRBV5-1,CASSGTGHADTQYF,TGCGCCAGCTCCGGGACAGGGCACGCAGATACGCAGTATTTT
NA,TRBJ2-7,NA,TRBV19,CASIAPGGNYEQYF,TGTGCCAGTATTGCCCCCGGCGGAAACTACGAGCAGTACTTC
NA,TRBJ1-3,once,TRBV4-1,CASSQEPSLSGNTIYF,TGCGCCAGCAGCCAAGAACCCAGTCTCTCTGGAAACACCATATATTTT